The source of this TCR beta chain is a study of blood T cell repertoires in COVID-19. In the study overall: The study drew acute and convalescent COVID-19 samples from the United States, Italy and Spain.

Per the original methods: Amplification with reference gene primers provided the estimates of nucleated cell counts. The data were produced by immunoSEQ multiplex PCR, yet TCRdb's version contains in-frame clones alone and is incomplete. V and J calls and clone size are as listed in that table; D and trimming were resolved from the DNA. The sample shows over 350,000 clones, approximately 90% of them seen only once. This CDR3 is 15 amino acids long. The V gene's germline CDR1 is SGHTS and CDR2 YDEGEE. Trimming took 6 bases from V and 4 from J, leaving 19 bases between them. The chain joins TRBV5-8 to TRBJ1-2, with D tentatively TRBD1 (6 bases). The clonotype was recovered from a woman aged 25 to 39 with acute or convalescent COVID-19. Specimen: peripheral blood. CDR3 sequence (DNA): TGTGCCAGCATTGAAAGACCGGGACATTTCTATGGCTACACCTTC. Translated: CASIERPGHFYGYTF.